Listed below are T cell receptor beta chains from one sample, sequenced in a study of blood T cell repertoires in COVID-19. This table comes from immunoSEQ multiplex PCR, and its TCRdb copy is limited to in-frame clones, with some not included. The data show roughly 200,000 clones, more than 70% seen once. Sequencing was carried out using peripheral blood. All receptors come from a woman aged 40 to 50 who had recovered from COVID-19. Both conserved end residues are part of each CDR3. Each record gives: D gene, J gene, clone size, V gene, CDR3 DNA, CDR3 protein. A D gene is named only where the DNA matches it firmly. For some rows the clone size is stated as once, few or many, or as a class when expanded; others skip it.

. TRBJ2-5 . TRBV19 TGTGCCAGTAGTATGAGTCTGGAAGAGACCCAGTACTTC CASSMSLEETQYF
TRBD2 TRBJ2-5 . TRBV4-2 TGTGCCAGCAGCCAAAAGGGGCTAGCGGGAGCATTAGAGACCCAGTACTTC CASSQKGLAGALETQYF
. TRBJ2-5 . TRBV5-6 TGTGCCAGCAGCTTTGGGGAGCCGGAGACCCAGTACTTC CASSFGEPETQYF
TRBD1 TRBJ1-1 few TRBV7-8 TGTGCCAGCAGCTCAATAGACAGGGGGCAGGGCACTGAAGCTTTCTTT CASSSIDRGQGTEAFF
. TRBJ2-5 . TRBV5-1 TGCGCCAGCAGCTTGAAAGGCGGGACGGCTGGGACCCAGTACTTC CASSLKGGTAGTQYF
. TRBJ2-1 . TRBV7-9 TGTGCCAGCAGCTCCTCCCAATGGAGCAATGAGCAGTTCTTC CASSSSQWSNEQFF
. TRBJ1-6 . TRBV21-1 TGTGCCAGCAGCAAAGAGGTGGCAGGTAATTCACCCCTCCACTTT CASSKEVAGNSPLHF
TRBD2 TRBJ2-1 . TRBV3-1/TRBV3-2 TGTGCCAGCAGCGCCGGGACTAGCGGGAGAGACGAGCAGTTCTTC CASSAGTSGRDEQFF
. TRBJ1-2 . TRBV6-1 TGTGCCAGCAGTGAAGGGCGGGGAACATATGGCTACACCTTC CASSEGRGTYGYTF
TRBD1 TRBJ2-7 . TRBV6-5 TGTGCCAGCAGTTACGACAGGGGCGTGAGCTCCTACGAGCAGTACTTC CASSYDRGVSSYEQYF
. TRBJ1-2 . TRBV5-1 TGCGCCAGCAGCTCCGGGATCTATGGCTACACCTTC CASSSGIYGYTF
TRBD1 TRBJ1-1 . TRBV9 TGTGCCAGCAGCGTAGGGGACAGGATGAACACTGAAGCTTTCTTT CASSVGDRMNTEAFF
. TRBJ1-2 . TRBV19 TGTGCCAGTAGCCCCGCGGCAGACGCTAACTATGGCTACACCTTC CASSPAADANYGYTF
TRBD1 TRBJ2-7 . TRBV7-9 TGTGCCAGCAGCTTCCCAGGGGGCAACTATAACGAGCAGTACTTC CASSFPGGNYNEQYF
. TRBJ1-6 . TRBV6-5 TGTGCCAGCAGTTCGGGTGGACTGCTAGGGTCACCCCTCCACTTT CASSSGGLLGSPLHF
TRBD2 TRBJ2-7 . TRBV7-2 TGTGCCAGCAGCCAACCAGCGGGAGTGGGCGAGCAGTACTTC CASSQPAGVGEQYF
TRBD1 TRBJ1-2 . TRBV12-5 TGTGCTAGTGGTTTCCCCGGGACAGATGGCTACACCTTC CASGFPGTDGYTF
TRBD1 TRBJ1-2 . TRBV7-8 TGTGCCAGCAGCATCCTTGTGACAGGGCTTAGCTATGGCTACACCTTC CASSILVTGLSYGYTF
. TRBJ1-3 . TRBV7-6 TGTGCCAGCAGCCTTGACATTTTCATCGCCACTGGAAACACCATATATTTT CASSLDIFIATGNTIYF
. TRBJ2-3 . TRBV7-9 TGTGCCAGCAGCTTTGGTGGCAACACAGATACGCAGTATTTT CASSFGGNTDTQYF
TRBD1 TRBJ1-2 . TRBV28 TGTGCCAGCAGCACGGGACAGGGAAGCTATGGCTACACCTTC CASSTGQGSYGYTF
TRBD1 TRBJ1-2 . TRBV28 TGTGCCAGCAGTTTTGTTATGAGGACAGGCTCGAACTATGGCTACACCTTC CASSFVMRTGSNYGYTF